The T cell receptor beta chain described here comes from a study of blood T cell repertoires in COVID-19. In the study overall: Acute-phase and convalescent COVID-19 samples originated in the United States, Italy and Spain.

Patients of the Seattle cohort, enrolled during active infection, were followed longitudinally. Authors' processing steps: From reference gene primer amplification, estimates of nucleated cell counts were derived. The data were produced by immunoSEQ multiplex PCR, yet TCRdb's version contains in-frame clones alone and is incomplete. The V and J calls and clone size were taken over from that table, and D and trimming were inferred from the DNA. The sample shows about 310,000 clones, almost 90% of them seen only once. This clone was picked up one time. This CDR3 comprises 17 residues. After removal of 4 bases from V and 7 bases from J, the junction contained 18 bases not matched to a gene. Per the germline V gene, CDR1 is ENHRY and CDR2 is SYGVKD.

The gene calls are TRBV10-3 and TRBJ1-1, with 7 bases identical to TRBD1. This clonotype was obtained from a woman aged 40 to 55 with COVID-19, enrolled during active disease. The sample was peripheral blood. CDR3 sequence (DNA): TGTGCCATCAGTGGGTTAGCTTCAGGGACAGCTATGTTTGAAGCTTTCTTT. Translating it yields CAISGLASGTAMFEAFF.